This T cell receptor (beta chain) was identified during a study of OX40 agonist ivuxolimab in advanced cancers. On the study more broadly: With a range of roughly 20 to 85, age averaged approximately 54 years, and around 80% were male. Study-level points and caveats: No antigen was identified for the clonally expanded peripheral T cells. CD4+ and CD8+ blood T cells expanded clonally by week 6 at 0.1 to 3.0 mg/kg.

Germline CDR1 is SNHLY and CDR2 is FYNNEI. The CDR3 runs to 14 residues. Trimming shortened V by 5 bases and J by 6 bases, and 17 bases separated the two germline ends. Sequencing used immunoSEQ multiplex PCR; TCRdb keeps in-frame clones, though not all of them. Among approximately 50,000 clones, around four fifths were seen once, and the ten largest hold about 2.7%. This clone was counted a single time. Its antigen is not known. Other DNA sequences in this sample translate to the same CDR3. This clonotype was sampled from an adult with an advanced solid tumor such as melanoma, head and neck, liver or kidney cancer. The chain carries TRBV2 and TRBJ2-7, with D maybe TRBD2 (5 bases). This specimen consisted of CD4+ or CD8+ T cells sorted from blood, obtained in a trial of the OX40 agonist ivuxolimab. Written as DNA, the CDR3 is TGTGCCAGCAGTTACAAAGGACTCTATTCCGAGCAGTACTTC. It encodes CASSYKGLYSEQYF.